The clone carrying this T cell receptor beta chain has at least ten counts. Per germline, CDR1 MNHEY and CDR2 SVGAGI. The V end lost 7 bases, the J end lost 2 bases, and 14 bases lay between the germline ends. The CDR3 loop spans 14 amino acids. Amplification targeted TCR beta CDR3 regions from RNA transcripts. The primer set for the first-round RT-PCR of the TCR CDR3 was HTBI. Each CDR3 protein gets one entry after TCRdb re-called the multiplex PCR reads with MiXCR. Of approximately 610,000 distinct CDR3 sequences listed, roughly 14% are singletons. This entry belongs to a study of T cells in Graves' hyperthyroidism and ophthalmopathy. Across the study: Peripheral blood was drawn at first diagnosis, prior to all treatment.

The clonotype was recovered from a woman between 40 and 50 years old with Graves' ophthalmopathy. The V gene is TRBV6-5, the J gene TRBJ1-1; D unresolved. The sequenced sample consisted of blood. CDR3 sequence (DNA): TGTGCCAGCACCATTGAGGCAGCCAACACTGAAGCTTTCTTT. Translating gives CASTIEAANTEAFF.